The clone carrying this TCR beta chain was observed a handful of times. The antigen remains unidentified. This specimen belongs to a study of T cell responses to AZD1222 COVID-19 vaccine. This table comes from immunoSEQ multiplex PCR, and its TCRdb copy is limited to in-frame clones, with some not included. The sample holds 92,000 or so clones, nearly 90% seen once. The study, taken as a whole, reports: Among vaccine-associated CD4 TCRs, coverage spanned spike, with dominance at 160-218 and 743-854. At study baseline, merely several AZD1222 recipients were seropositive. Donors, mostly white British, included more females; clonal diversity was possibly underestimated. Repertoires were obtained only post-peak T cell response.

This CDR3 region has 15 residues. Trimming removed 1 base at V and 1 base at J, with 11 bases between. Germline CDR1 and CDR2: SGHDT and YYEEEE. This sample comprised peripheral blood, obtained on day 0 of AZD1222 vaccination. The clonotype originates from an adult in good health. The genes are TRBV5-6 and TRBJ1-1; D perhaps matches TRBD1 (5 bases). Here the CDR3 DNA reads TGTGCCAGCAGCTTGTACCCAGGGAAGAACACTGAAGCTTTCTTT. Its protein product is CASSLYPGKNTEAFF.